These 20 T cell receptor beta chains were sequenced from one sample in a study of shared clonotypes between healthy human individuals (dated by TCRdb to about 2020). CD8 naive samples were obtained by positive selection for CCR7 among CD45RO-negative cells, yielding a CD45RA+CCR7+ population from which TemRA cells were excluded. Libraries were built with the immunoSEQ multiplex PCR assay. TCRdb took this table from immuneACCESS and kept in-frame rearrangements with V and J called. Such tables lack part of the clones; where checked against another copy, unresolved V genes explain under half of the gap, and the rest is unexplained. This sample holds about 1,900,000 clones; about 94% were observed only once. Roughly 1.2% of the sample belongs to the ten largest clones. The sample comprised naive CD8+ T cells sorted from blood. The sample's cell subset or site label, decoded: CD45RA+CCR7+. The receptor source for this set is a man aged 18 to 29 in good health.

Comments on this clone: Additional DNA sequences in this sample encode the identical CDR3. V gene TRBV4-1 combines with J gene TRBJ2-3, with 7 bases that match TRBD2. Germline V gene sequence: CDR1 MGHRA, CDR2 YSYEKL. Unmatched junction bases numbered 2, after V lost 0 bases and J lost 2 bases. The CDR3 contains 15 residues. CDR3 loop: CASSQEGTITDTQYF. The CDR3 region has the DNA TGCGCCAGCAGCCAAGAAGGGACTATCACAGATACGCAGTATTTT.

This chain connects TRBV6-4 to TRBJ2-7; 8 bases line up with TRBD2. This CDR3 region has 12 residues. In germline, CDR1 is MRHNA, CDR2 SNTAGT. With 4 bases clipped from V and 7 bases from J, the junction kept 3 bases outside the gene matches. CDR3 coding DNA: TGTGCCAGCAGTGGGCGGGAGGTTGAGCAGTACTTC. Translation: CASSGREVEQYF.

The rearrangement joins TRBV9 to TRBJ2-7; 9 bases match TRBD2. The V gene's germline CDR1 is SGDLS and CDR2 YYNGEE. The CDR3 totals 16 residues. V lost 0 bases to trimming and J lost 2 bases; unmatched junction nucleotides: 6. In DNA, the CDR3 is TGTGCCAGCAGCGTAGAGAGCGGGGGGCCCCCCTACGAGCAGTACTTC. Encoded protein: CASSVESGGPPYEQYF.

This chain uses TRBV28 with TRBJ2-7; 8 nucleotides align to TRBD1. J was trimmed by 2 bases and V by 6 bases; bases with no gene match: 15. The CDR3 length is 17 residues. CDR1 and CDR2 (germline): MDHEN, SYDVKM. The CDR3 sequence is CASSPYRGQGATYEQYF. The CDR3, as DNA: TGTGCCAGCAGCCCTTACCGCGGACAGGGAGCGACCTACGAGCAGTACTTC.

The chain employs TRBV2 and TRBJ1-2; D unclear. CDR1 and CDR2 from the germline V gene are SNHLY and FYNNEI. Trimming stripped 1 base from V and 6 bases from J, with 9 bases between. The length of the CDR3 is 13 residues. In DNA, the CDR3 is TGTGCCAGCAGTGAAGAGGGTTTCGATGGCTACACCTTC. Residues: CASSEEGFDGYTF.

The chain uses TRBV9 and TRBJ2-3; 9 bases are shared with TRBD2. Losses at the gene ends were 6 bases for V and 5 bases for J; bases not matched to a gene: 7. CDR3 size: 14 residues. Per germline, CDR1 SGDLS and CDR2 YYNGEE. In nucleotides, the CDR3 is TGTGCCAGCAAGGCGGGAGGGCCGGGAGATACGCAGTATTTT. Protein product: CASKAGGPGDTQYF. The entire variable domain, with the rest obtained from reference TRBV9 and TRBJ2-3, is as follows: DSGVTQTPKHLITATGQRVTLRCSPRSGDLSVYWYQQSLDQGLQFLIQYYNGEERAKGNILERFSAQQFPDLHSELNLSSLELGDSALYFCASKAGGPGDTQYFGPGTRLTVL.

The chain joins TRBV6-1 to TRBJ2-7; D is ambiguous. CDR3 size: 13 residues. The germline CDR1 and CDR2 sequences are MNHNS and SASEGT. The ends were cut back, 1 base at V and 3 bases at J, with 7 bases in the middle. The CDR3 is CASSEGFFYEQYF. The DNA of the CDR3 is TGTGCCAGCAGTGAAGGGTTTTTCTACGAGCAGTACTTC.

V and J are TRBV4-1 and TRBJ1-4; D is possibly TRBD1 (5 bases). The V end was cut by 0 bases, the J end by 10 bases, with 12 bases between. The CDR3 loop spans 14 amino acids. CDR1 is MGHRA and CDR2 is YSYEKL in the germline V gene. The CDR3 nucleotides read TGCGCCAGCAGCCAAGAAGGGGAACTAGTAAAACTGTTTTTT. This encodes CASSQEGELVKLFF.

CDR3 sequence (DNA): TGTGCCAGCGCGGGGAACACCGGGGAGCTGTTTTTT. Translation: CASAGNTGELFF. The V gene is TRBV2, the J gene TRBJ2-2; the D gene is possibly TRBD2 (5 bases). This CDR3 has 12 residues. Trimming removed 8 bases at V and 1 base at J, with 5 bases between. CDR1 and CDR2 from the germline V gene are SNHLY and FYNNEI.

This clone was seen a single time. Other DNA sequences from this sample encode an identical CDR3 as well. The chain couples TRBV4-3 to TRBJ2-7, with 8 bases aligning to TRBD1. The CDR3 extends over 14 amino acids. Germline values: CDR1 LGHNA, CDR2 YSLEER. Trimming cost V 6 bases and J 3 bases; bases outside gene matches: 7. The CDR3 sequence is CASSPGTGDYEQYF. In DNA, the CDR3 is TGCGCCAGCAGTCCCGGGACAGGTGACTACGAGCAGTACTTC.

A word on this clone: The identical CDR3 is also encoded by other nucleotide sequences in the sample. This chain uses TRBV4-3 with TRBJ2-7, with a weak D call TRBD1 (6 bases). The CDR3 has 14 residues. Germline CDR1 is LGHNA and CDR2 is YSLEER. V lost 1 base and J lost 3, with 10 bases in between. As DNA, the CDR3 is TGCGCCAGCAGCCAAGGAAGAGGGGGCTACGAGCAGTACTTC. The encoded protein is CASSQGRGGYEQYF.

This chain uses TRBV18 with TRBJ2-7; TRBD2 is a possible D gene (7 bases). V was pared by 6 bases and J by 3 bases, with 12 bases between. The CDR3 runs 13 residues. Per germline, CDR1 KGHSH and CDR2 LQKENI. In DNA, the CDR3 is TGTGCCAGCTCCGAGGGGGGGGGCTACGAGCAGTACTTC. Protein product: CASSEGGGYEQYF. Looking up the rest from reference TRBV18 and TRBJ2-7 gives the full variable domain: NAGVMQNPRHLVRRRGQEARLRCSPMKGHSHVYWYRQLPEEGLKFMVYLQKENIIDESGMPKERFSAEFPKEGPSILRIQQVVRGDSAAYFCASSEGGGYEQYFGPGTRLTVT.

This chain uses TRBV2 with TRBJ2-7, with TRBD2 matching 7 bases. The V segment lost 7 bases and the J segment 4 bases; nucleotides outside the gene matches: 1. Germline CDR1 is SNHLY and CDR2 is FYNNEI. This CDR3 has 11 residues. CDR3 protein: CASMGGYEQYF. The CDR3 bases are TGTGCCAGCATGGGAGGGTACGAGCAGTACTTC.

The V gene is TRBV9, the J gene TRBJ2-2; tentative D call: TRBD1 (5 bases). The CDR3 spans 14 residues. Trimming shortened V by 3 bases and J by 8 bases, and 14 bases separated the two germline ends. CDR1 and CDR2 from the germline V gene are SGDLS and YYNGEE. In nucleotides, the CDR3 is TGTGCCAGCAGCGCCCAGGTGGGGCCTGGGGAGCTGTTTTTT. It yields the protein CASSAQVGPGELFF.

The chain has TRBV5-1 and TRBJ2-2, with D possibly matching TRBD1 (5 bases). The CDR3 consists of 16 residues. The V and J ends lost 1 base and 4 bases respectively, with 14 bases between them. Germline loops: CDR1 SGHRS, CDR2 YFSETQ. CDR3 coding DNA: TGCGCCAGCAGCTTGAGGATAGGGGATTTCACCGGGGAGCTGTTTTTT. This sequence encodes CASSLRIGDFTGELFF.

The chain links TRBV19 to TRBJ1-4, with D uncertain. Germline-derived CDR1 and CDR2 are LNHDA and SQIVND (reference sequence). The CDR3 has 14 amino acids. V was clipped by 7 bases and J by 0 bases, with 9 bases between them. In DNA, the CDR3 is TGTGCCAGTACAGACTTTGCAACTAATGAAAAACTGTTTTTT. Translating gives CASTDFATNEKLFF. Using reference TRBV19 and TRBJ1-4 for the parts outside the CDR3, the full variable domain is DGGITQSPKYLFRKEGQNVTLSCEQNLNHDAMYWYRQDPGQGLRLIYYSQIVNDFQKGDIAEGYSVSREKKESFPLTVTSAQKNPTAFYLCASTDFATNEKLFFGSGTQLSVL.

As to this clone: A much larger clone lies one base from this, so it may be a read error. J is TRBJ2-2 and V is TRBV7-2; no clear D. From germline, CDR1 is SGHTA and CDR2 FQGNSA. Trimming pared 0 bases from V and 5 bases from J, leaving 1 base between. The CDR3 loop spans 12 amino acids. CDR3 in amino acids: CASSLATGELFF. The CDR3 bases are TGTGCCAGCAGCTTAGCGACCGGGGAGCTGTTTTTT. Complete variable domain (other parts from reference TRBV7-2 and TRBJ2-2): GAGVSQSPSNKVTEKGKDVELRCDPISGHTALYWYRQSLGQGLEFLIYFQGNSAPDKSGLPSDRFSAERTGGSVSTLTIQRTQQEDSAVYLCASSLATGELFFGEGSRLTVL.

CDR3 DNA: TGTGCCAGCAGCCCTGGGGCGGGTACAGATACGCAGTATTTT. It codes for CASSPGAGTDTQYF. This rearrangement joins TRBV9 to TRBJ2-3; possibly TRBD1 or TRBD2 for D (5 bases each). Trimming removed 4 bases at V and 3 bases at J, with 12 bases between. The CDR3 contains 14 residues. In germline, CDR1 is SGDLS, CDR2 YYNGEE.

The genes are TRBV6-1 and TRBJ2-7, with 9 positions matching TRBD2. Germline trimming cut 1 base from V and 1 base from J; bases unmatched to any gene: 8. This CDR3 is 17 amino acids long. CDR1 MNHNS and CDR2 SASEGT come from the germline V gene. As DNA, the CDR3 is TGTGCCAGCAGTGAAGTGTTCTGGACTAGCGTTTCCTACGAGCAGTACTTC. The encoded protein is CASSEVFWTSVSYEQYF.

V is TRBV30 and J is TRBJ1-2; TRBD1 might be the D (5 bases). V was trimmed by 4 bases and J by 6 bases, leaving 12 bases between them. Germline CDR1 reads GTSNPN; CDR2 reads SVGIG (reference sequence). This CDR3 is 12 amino acids long. CDR3 sequence: CAWKVQDNGYTF. The CDR3 DNA sequence: TGTGCCTGGAAGGTACAGGATAATGGCTACACCTTC.